Following are 29 T cell receptor beta chains from one sample sequenced in a study of patients with pleural tuberculosis. A single record per CDR3 protein comes from TCRdb applying MiXCR to the reads. In the table there are 45,000 to 55,000 distinct CDR3 sequences, about 7.9% of which are singletons. These receptors were taken from a human donor with pleural tuberculosis.

The chain uses TRBV11-2 and TRBJ2-5, with D unresolved. This CDR3 has 15 amino acids. V lost 1 base to trimming and J lost 4 bases, with 13 bases between them. CDR1 SGHAT and CDR2 FQNNGV come from the germline V gene. CDR3 sequence (DNA): TGTGCCAGCAGCTTAGTAGGTAGCATAGTAGAGACCCAGTACTTC. Protein: CASSLVGSIVETQYF.

This clonotype was seen ten or more times. The V and J genes are TRBV13 and TRBJ1-1; TRBD1 matches 11 bases. CDR1 is PRHDT and CDR2 is FYEKMQ in the germline V gene (reference sequence). V shed 7 bases and J 4 bases; nucleotides not matched to a gene: 11. The CDR3 runs to 16 residues. In DNA form, the CDR3 reads TGTGCCAGCAACTCCGGGACAGGGGGACTCCTCACTGAAGCTTTCTTT. This encodes CASNSGTGGLLTEAFF.

This clonotype showed up many times. This chain links TRBV11-2 with TRBJ2-3; TRBD1 agrees at 8 bases. The CDR3 consists of 13 residues. After removal of 5 bases from V and 4 bases from J, the junction contained 2 bases not matched to a gene. CDR1 is SGHAT, CDR2 FQNNGV, per germline. CDR3 amino acids: CASSPTGADTQYF. The CDR3 DNA sequence: TGTGCCAGCAGCCCGACAGGGGCAGATACGCAGTATTTT.

This clonotype was observed many times. This chain links TRBV27 with TRBJ2-2; D remains unclear. V was pared by 6 bases and J by 1 base, with 9 bases between. The germline V gene has CDR1 MNHEY and CDR2 SMNVEV (reference sequence). The CDR3 is made up of 14 amino acids. Written as DNA, the CDR3 is TGTGCCAGCAGGGCGCAGAGGAACACCGGGGAGCTGTTTTTT. Translated: CASRAQRNTGELFF.

This clonotype appeared a few times. The chain combines TRBV29-1 with TRBJ2-3, with D unclear. Germline V CDR1 and CDR2: SQVTM, ANQGSEA. V lost 3 bases and J 3 bases, leaving 7 bases between the germline ends. This CDR3 is 12 amino acids long. CDR3 amino acids: CSVESSTDTQYF. The CDR3 nucleotides are TGCAGCGTTGAGAGTTCGACAGATACGCAGTATTTT.

Ten or more counts support this clonotype. V and J are TRBV28 and TRBJ1-3; D call uncertain. The germline V gene has CDR1 MDHEN and CDR2 SYDVKM. CDR3 length equals 11 residues. The V gene lost 2 bases and the J gene lost 4 bases, with 0 bases spanning the gap. CDR3 region: CASSLGNTIYF. The CDR3 DNA reads TGTGCCAGCAGTTTAGGAAACACCATATATTTT.

This clonotype has at least ten counts. The CDR3 DNA follows: TGTGCCAGCAGTTTTATCCCGGGACAGGGGGGAGTCTACGAGCAGTACTTC. Translated: CASSFIPGQGGVYEQYF. The V call is TRBV12-3 or TRBV12-4, the J call TRBJ2-7; 11 nucleotides align to TRBD1. The CDR3 is 17 amino acids. V was clipped by 3 bases and J by 3 bases; unmatched bases: 10.

The table lists this clonotype with many counts. The genes are TRBV12-3 or TRBV12-4 and TRBJ2-2; possible D gene TRBD1, 6 bases. Between the trimmed V and J ends, which lost 5 bases and 6 bases, there was a span of 10 bases. CDR3 length: 13 amino acids. The CDR3 spells CASSPQGPGELFF. The CDR3 nucleotides read TGTGCCAGCAGTCCTCAGGGGCCCGGGGAGCTGTTTTTT.

This clonotype appeared many times. A read error may account for a junction end that differs from germline. The chain is built from TRBV12-3 or TRBV12-4 and TRBJ2-1; 11 bases fit TRBD2. The CDR3 sequence is 14 residues long. CDR3 nucleotide sequence: TGTGCCAGCAGTGTAGCGGGAGGGTTAAATGAGCAGTTCTTC. Encoded protein: CASSVAGGLNEQFF.

For this clonotype: A read error may explain this, as a much larger clone is one base away. The chain joins TRBV20-1 to TRBJ2-1, with D perhaps matching TRBD2 (6 bases). This CDR3 region has 14 residues. The V gene's germline CDR1 is DFQATT and CDR2 SNEGSKA (reference sequence). The CDR3: CSAQNSGGGNEQLF. The CDR3 DNA sequence: TGCAGTGCTCAAAATAGCGGAGGTGGGAATGAGCAGCTCTTC.

This clonotype was seen ten or more times. The DNA of the CDR3 is TGTGCCAGCAAAGCAATGACGGTCCAAGAGACCCAGTACTTC. Protein: CASKAMTVQETQYF. The V and J genes are TRBV27 and TRBJ2-5; D call uncertain. V was trimmed by 7 bases and J by 1 base, leaving 13 bases between them. Germline values: CDR1 MNHEY, CDR2 SMNVEV (reference sequence). The length of the CDR3 is 14 residues.

There are many counts of this clonotype. The chain employs TRBV7-9 and TRBJ2-7; TRBD1 is a possible D gene (6 bases). The ends were cut back, 8 bases at V and 3 bases at J, with 8 bases in the middle. Germline V gives CDR1 SEHNR, CDR2 FQNEAQ (reference sequence). The CDR3 spans 11 residues. The CDR3 reads CASGRGYEQYF. The CDR3 DNA reads TGTGCCAGCGGCAGGGGCTACGAGCAGTACTTC.

This clonotype was seen many times. The rearrangement joins TRBV19 to TRBJ2-5; D is undetermined. Between the trimmed V and J ends, which lost 1 base and 3 bases, there was a span of 6 bases. Per germline, CDR1 LNHDA and CDR2 SQIVND (reference sequence). This CDR3 comprises 13 residues. The CDR3 here is CASSIAAKETQYF. CDR3 nucleotides: TGTGCCAGTAGTATAGCAGCCAAAGAGACCCAGTACTTC.

The chain uses TRBV2 and TRBJ2-7; maybe TRBD2 (5 bases). Trimming took off 8 bases at V and 2 bases at J, with 13 bases between the two ends. There are 13 residues in the CDR3. CDR1 SNHLY and CDR2 FYNNEI come from the germline V gene. This CDR3 reads CASAFQRTYEQYV. As DNA, the CDR3 is TGTGCCAGCGCTTTCCAGCGGACCTACGAGCAGTACGTC.

The rearrangement uses TRBV30 and TRBJ2-3; 7 bases align to TRBD1. The V segment lost 2 bases and the J segment 4 bases; nucleotides outside the gene matches: 3. The CDR3 totals 13 residues. Germline V gene data show CDR1 as GTSNPN and CDR2 as SVGIG (reference sequence). The CDR3 loop reads CAWSRQGADTQYF. In nucleotides, the CDR3 is TGTGCCTGGAGTCGACAGGGCGCAGATACGCAGTATTTT. The whole variable domain, filled in from reference TRBV30 and TRBJ2-3, reads SQTIHQWPATLVQPVGSPLSLECTVEGTSNPNLYWYRQAAGRGLQLLFYSVGIGQISSEVPQNLSASRPQDRQFILSSKKLLLSDSGFYLCAWSRQGADTQYFGPGTRLTVL.

This clonotype was seen many times. The J gene is TRBJ2-2, the V gene TRBV20-1; a possible D gene is TRBD1 (6 bases). The V end was cut by 5 bases, the J end by 10 bases, with 14 bases between. The CDR3 is 12 amino acids. Germline assignment: CDR1 DFQATT and CDR2 SNEGSKA (reference sequence). DNA of the CDR3: TGCAGTGCTCGGGACATTCCCGAGGAGCTGTTTTTT. Protein product: CSARDIPEELFF.

This clonotype was observed a handful of times. The V gene is TRBV29-1, the J gene TRBJ2-5; D unclear. Germline V lookup: CDR1 SQVTM, CDR2 ANQGSEA. Between the trimmed V and J ends, which lost 3 bases and 1 base, there was a span of 9 bases. The length of the CDR3 is 13 residues. CDR3 bases: TGCAGCGTTGAGGAACGCCTCCAAGAGACCCAGTACTTC. Amino acid sequence: CSVEERLQETQYF.

The chain couples TRBV19 to TRBJ2-2, with a possible D match to TRBD2 (6 bases). This CDR3 has 16 amino acids. Per the germline V gene, CDR1 is LNHDA and CDR2 is SQIVND (reference sequence). Trimming removed 6 bases at V and 3 bases at J, with 17 bases between. In nucleotides, the CDR3 is TGTGCCAGTAGATCCGTCCCCGGGGAGGACACCGGGGAGCTGTTTTTT. Translating it yields CASRSVPGEDTGELFF.

This clonotype was recorded many times. This rearrangement joins TRBV20-1 to TRBJ1-1, with D uncertain. Germline V gives CDR1 DFQATT, CDR2 SNEGSKA (reference sequence). CDR3 size: 14 residues. V was clipped by 1 base and J by 7 bases, with 16 bases between them. CDR3 bases: TGCAGTGCTAGAGGAGGAATTGGTAGGGTTGAAGCTTTCTTT. Protein sequence: CSARGGIGRVEAFF.

Concerning this clonotype: A read error may explain this, as a much larger clone is one base away. The genes are TRBV7-2 and TRBJ2-2; possibly TRBD2 for D (5 bases). Germline assignment: CDR1 SGHTA and CDR2 FQGNSA. CDR3 length: 15 amino acids. In DNA, the CDR3 is TGTGCCAGCAGCTTAGTGCTCGGGAACACCGGGAAGCTGTTTTTT. Protein product: CASSLVLGNTGKLFF.

In DNA form, the CDR3 reads TGCAGCGTTGAACGAGCGGGAGGATCCAGGGAGACCCAGTACTTC. Translating gives CSVERAGGSRETQYF. This sequence joins TRBV29-1 and TRBJ2-5; 9 nucleotides line up with TRBD2. The CDR3 length is 15 residues. CDR1 and CDR2 from the germline V gene are SQVTM and ANQGSEA. Unmatched junction bases numbered 9, after V lost 2 bases and J lost 5 bases.

This clonotype has ten or more counts. This chain links TRBV27 with TRBJ2-7; tentative D call: TRBD1 (6 bases). Germline values: CDR1 MNHEY, CDR2 SMNVEV (reference sequence). This CDR3 has 13 amino acids. V was pared by 5 bases and J by 9 bases, with 17 bases between. The CDR3 protein is CASSPSGQFTQYV. The CDR3 region has the DNA TGTGCCAGCAGTCCGTCGGGACAATTCACGCAGTACGTC.

About this clonotype: A much larger clone lies one base from this, so it may be a read error. The chain combines TRBV20-1 with TRBJ2-5, with D perhaps assigned TRBD1 or TRBD2 (5 bases each). V lost 4 bases, J lost 5 bases, and 23 bases lay in between. The CDR3 contains 16 residues. Germline CDR1 reads DFQATT; CDR2 reads SNEGSKA (reference sequence). Written as DNA, the CDR3 is TGCAGTGCTACCGGGGCTACGATCAATTTAGGGGAGACCCAGTACTTC. Amino acids: CSATGATINLGETQYF.

This clonotype appeared many times. The J gene is TRBJ1-6, the V gene TRBV3-1, with 9 bases identical to TRBD1. J was trimmed by 8 bases and V by 4 bases; bases with no gene match: 6. The germline CDR1 and CDR2 sequences are LGHDT and YNNKEL (reference sequence). The CDR3 is 15 residues long. CDR3 DNA: TGTGCCAGCAGCCCGGGACAGGGAGGCCATTCACCCCTCCACTTT. Translating gives CASSPGQGGHSPLHF.

The genes are TRBV29-1 and TRBJ2-5, with D unresolved. Trimming removed 8 bases at V and 2 bases at J, with 12 bases between. CDR1 SQVTM and CDR2 ANQGSEA come from the germline V gene. This CDR3 has 12 amino acids. This CDR3 reads CSPRRLQETQYF. In nucleotides, the CDR3 is TGCAGCCCCCGGCGGCTTCAAGAGACCCAGTACTTC. Filled out from reference TRBV29-1 and TRBJ2-5, the complete variable domain reads SAVISQKPSRDICQRGTSLTIQCQVDSQVTMMFWYRQQPGQSLTLIATANQGSEATYESGFVIDKFPISRPNLTFSTLTVSNMSPEDSSIYLCSPRRLQETQYFGPGTRLLVL.

This clonotype was recorded many times. The chain links TRBV11-2 to TRBJ1-1; D unclear. Germline V CDR1 and CDR2: SGHAT, FQNNGV. Trimming cost V 5 bases and J 4 bases, with 11 bases left between them. This CDR3 is built from 13 residues. CDR3 in DNA: TGTGCCAGCAGCGCACTGTCCAGCACTGAAGCTTTCTTT. This gives the protein CASSALSSTEAFF.

This clonotype was recorded at least ten times. The chain has TRBV20-1 and TRBJ1-1, with D perhaps TRBD1 (5 bases). Germline CDR1 DFQATT, CDR2 SNEGSKA (reference sequence). V gave up 0 bases and J gave up 4 bases, with 9 bases separating them. The CDR3 loop spans 13 amino acids. The CDR3 DNA sequence: TGCAGTGCTAGAGATATGGGGGGCACTGAAGCTTTCTTT. Encoded protein: CSARDMGGTEAFF.

This clonotype was detected ten times or more. The rearrangement uses TRBV6-1 and TRBJ2-5; D remains ambiguous. Trimming removed 6 bases from V and 3 bases from J, with 14 bases in between. The germline V gene encodes CDR1 MNHNS and CDR2 SASEGT. This CDR3 region has 14 residues. The CDR3 is CASSFGRPKETQYF. In DNA, the CDR3 is TGTGCCAGCAGCTTTGGACGACCAAAAGAGACCCAGTACTTC.

Only a few counts were recorded for this clonotype. The V gene is TRBV4-2, the J gene TRBJ1-1; perhaps TRBD1 as D (6 bases). This CDR3 comprises 15 residues. Trimming took off 5 bases at V and 1 base at J, with 14 bases between the two ends. Germline V CDR1 and CDR2: LGHNA, YNFKEQ. Written as DNA, the CDR3 is TGTGCCAGCAGCGCCCAGCCGACAGGGAACACTGAAGCTTTCTTT. This sequence encodes CASSAQPTGNTEAFF.